The rows below give T cell receptor beta chains drawn from one sample of a study of shared clonotypes between healthy human individuals. Only in-frame clones appear in the TCRdb table, and some are missing; sequencing was by immunoSEQ multiplex PCR. Among over 1.4 million clones, about 96% were seen once, and the ten largest hold about 1%. The sample comprised naive CD4+ T cells sorted from blood. The receptors here all came from a young man in good health. CDR3s include the opening cysteine and the closing phenylalanine or tryptophan. Each record gives: J gene, D gene, V gene, clone size, CDR3 DNA, CDR3 protein. D genes are given only for firm matches. A clone size is listed for some rows: how often the clone was seen (once, few, many), or a class if it is expanded.

TRBJ2-3 - TRBV7-9 - TGTGCCAGCAGCTTAGAGACTCGCACAGATACGCAGTATTTT CASSLETRTDTQYF
TRBJ1-4 TRBD1 TRBV7-2 - TGTGCCAGCAGCTTAGGCGTGACAGGGGGTGAAAAACTGTTTTTT CASSLGVTGGEKLFF
TRBJ2-3 TRBD1 TRBV9 - TGTGCCAGCAGCCTGCGACAGGGGCCGCCTCGGGATACGCAGTATTTT CASSLRQGPPRDTQYF
TRBJ2-3 - TRBV4-3 - TGCGCCAGCAGCCAAGGGGGCTCTAGTGGAGAAATAGATACGCAGTATTTT CASSQGGSSGEIDTQYF
TRBJ2-5 - TRBV25-1 - TGTGCCAGCAGTGGACCCTCGGAGGAGACCCAGTACTTC CASSGPSEETQYF
TRBJ2-1 TRBD1 TRBV11-3 - TGTGCCAGCAGCTTCTCATCCGGGACAGGGGACAATGAGCAGTTCTTC CASSFSSGTGDNEQFF
TRBJ1-1 TRBD1 TRBV4-3 once TGCGCCAGCAGGATGGACAGGGTACGCACTGAAGCTTTCTTT CASRMDRVRTEAFF
TRBJ2-7 TRBD1 TRBV5-5 - TGTGCCAGCAGCTTGGGAGGGACAGGGGGCCACGAGCAGTACTTC CASSLGGTGGHEQYF
TRBJ1-5 - TRBV27 - TGTGCCAGCAGTCGTGGGGGATCTCTGCTGCCCCAGCATTTT CASSRGGSLLPQHF
TRBJ2-1 TRBD2 TRBV27 - TGTGCCAGCAGTTTTAGCGGGAGAAACAATGAGCAGTTCTTC CASSFSGRNNEQFF
TRBJ1-1 - TRBV10-2 - TGCGCCAGCAGTAAGGACCGGGGCACTGAAGCTTTCTTT CASSKDRGTEAFF
TRBJ2-1 TRBD2 TRBV11-3 - TGTGCCAGCAGCGGTATGGGTAGCGGGAGGGCCAGCGATGAGCAGTTCTTC CASSGMGSGRASDEQFF
TRBJ1-3 - TRBV5-4 - TGTGCCAGCAGCTTAGGGGCGGATTCGAGAAACACCATATATTTT CASSLGADSRNTIYF
TRBJ2-7 - TRBV27 - TGTGCCAGCAGTTTATCGATTTGGGATCGGTACGAGCAGTACTTC CASSLSIWDRYEQYF
TRBJ2-2 TRBD1 TRBV5-4 - TGTGCCAGCAGCTTACCGACAGGGGGCCTCGGGGAGCTGTTTTTT CASSLPTGGLGELFF
TRBJ2-7 TRBD2 TRBV19 - TGTGCCAGTAGTGGACTAGCGGGAGGGGGCGAGCAGTACTTC CASSGLAGGGEQYF
TRBJ2-7 - TRBV10-1 - TGCGCCAGCAGGGAGGGGCAGCGACAGGGCGCCTACGAGCAGTACTTC CASREGQRQGAYEQYF
TRBJ1-3 - TRBV6-6 - TGTGCCAGCAGTCATGGGGCGAAAGGAAACACCATATATTTT CASSHGAKGNTIYF